The 12 T cell receptor beta chains reported below all come from one sample, sequenced in a study of T cell changes during pregnancy in multiple sclerosis. Libraries were prepared by immunoSEQ multiplex PCR; TCRdb keeps only in-frame clonotypes and omits some of them. The sample has more than 80,000 clones; around 90% are singletons. The sequenced sample was PBMCs, obtained in the first trimester of pregnancy. The receptors derive from a female donor in good health, serving as a control in a pregnancy study. Some clones in this sample may be carry-over from other donors' samples.

The genes are TRBV29-1 and TRBJ1-2; 10 bases line up with TRBD1. Germline V CDR1 and CDR2: SQVTM, ANQGSEA. With 6 bases clipped from V and 7 bases from J, the junction kept 2 bases outside the gene matches. The CDR3 is 11 residues long. CDR3 in amino acids: CSVDRGPGYTF. As DNA, the CDR3 is TGCAGCGTAGACAGGGGGCCTGGCTACACCTTC.

The chain employs TRBV4-1 and TRBJ2-5; tentative D call: TRBD1 (6 bases). This CDR3 contains 15 residues. Germline assignment: CDR1 MGHRA and CDR2 YSYEKL. The ends were cut back, 2 bases at V and 2 bases at J, with 12 bases in the middle. In nucleotides, the CDR3 is TGCGCCAGCAGCCAACCGACAGGCAGGCAAGAGACCCAGTACTTC. It specifies CASSQPTGRQETQYF.

The V gene is TRBV13, the J gene TRBJ2-1; D not resolved. CDR1 is PRHDT and CDR2 is FYEKMQ in the germline V gene (reference sequence). This CDR3 is built from 15 residues. The V end lost 5 bases, the J end lost 2 bases, and 13 bases lay between the germline ends. This CDR3 is CASSPEVTAYNEQFF. The CDR3 nucleotides are TGTGCCAGCAGCCCTGAGGTTACGGCCTACAATGAGCAGTTCTTC. Looking up the rest from reference TRBV13 and TRBJ2-1 gives the full variable domain: AAGVIQSPRHLIKEKRETATLKCYPIPRHDTVYWYQQGPGQDPQFLISFYEKMQSDKGSIPDRFSAQQFSDYHSELNMSSLELGDSALYFCASSPEVTAYNEQFFGPGTRLTVL.

J is TRBJ2-1 and V is TRBV30; maybe TRBD2 (5 bases). Germline assignment: CDR1 GTSNPN and CDR2 SVGIG (reference sequence). CDR3 length: 11 amino acids. The V end lost 4 bases, the J end lost 8 bases, and 9 bases lay between the germline ends. The DNA of the CDR3 is TGTGCCTGGAATTACGGGGATGAGCAGTTCTTC. This gives the protein CAWNYGDEQFF.

This sequence joins TRBV18 and TRBJ1-3; D is undetermined. V was cut by 0 bases and J by 4 bases, with 13 bases left in between. Germline CDR1 reads KGHSH; CDR2 reads LQKENI. There are 16 residues in the CDR3. The CDR3 DNA reads TGTGCCAGCTCACCACCGTTAGGAGGGATCGGAAACACCATATATTTT. Protein: CASSPPLGGIGNTIYF.

The chain couples TRBV28 to TRBJ1-2, with a possible D match to TRBD1 (5 bases). Germline assignment: CDR1 MDHEN and CDR2 SYDVKM. The CDR3 is 14 residues long. V was cut by 1 base and J by 2 bases, with 8 bases left in between. The CDR3 bases are TGTGCCAGCAGTTTATTAAGGGGAAACTATGGCTACACCTTC. It specifies CASSLLRGNYGYTF.

This chain links TRBV7-9 with TRBJ2-7; 8 bases fit TRBD1. V trimming: 3 bases; J trimming: 4 bases; junction bases outside the gene matches: 2. The CDR3 consists of 13 residues. Germline V gene lookup returns CDR1 SEHNR and CDR2 FQNEAQ (reference sequence). The CDR3 nucleotides are TGTGCCAGCAGCTTGGACAGGGCATACGAGCAGTACTTC. It specifies CASSLDRAYEQYF.

The chain links TRBV5-1 to TRBJ2-1; D is ambiguous. Germline V gene lookup returns CDR1 SGHRS and CDR2 YFSETQ. The V end lost 4 bases, the J end lost 2 bases, and 10 bases lay between the germline ends. The CDR3 contains 14 residues. CDR3 region: CASSDVGAYNEQFF. In DNA, the CDR3 is TGCGCCAGCAGCGATGTAGGAGCCTACAATGAGCAGTTCTTC.

The chain carries TRBV5-1 and TRBJ2-7; 11 bases are a match to TRBD2. CDR1 is SGHRS, CDR2 YFSETQ, per germline. The CDR3 extends over 14 amino acids. The ends lost 4 bases at V and 3 bases at J; junction bases unmatched: 3. The CDR3, as DNA: TGCGCCAGCAGCCTAGCGGGGGGCGACTACGAGCAGTACTTC. Protein product: CASSLAGGDYEQYF.

The CDR3 here is CAISKDGAYEQYF. The CDR3 DNA reads TGTGCCATCAGTAAGGACGGGGCCTACGAGCAGTACTTC. The rearrangement joins TRBV10-3 to TRBJ2-7; tentatively, D is TRBD2 (5 bases). CDR1 is ENHRY, CDR2 SYGVKD, per germline. Between the trimmed V and J ends, which lost 5 bases and 2 bases, there was a span of 10 bases. This CDR3 has 13 residues.

The rearrangement joins TRBV27 to TRBJ2-3; 10 bases are shared with TRBD2. Germline V lookup: CDR1 MNHEY, CDR2 SMNVEV (reference sequence). V lost 7 bases, J lost 4 bases, and 14 bases stayed unmatched. The CDR3 has 17 amino acids. The CDR3 nucleotides are TGTGCCAGCACCAACTCGTCTAGCGGGAGTTCGGCAGATACGCAGTATTTT. Translation: CASTNSSSGSSADTQYF.

J is TRBJ2-5 and V is TRBV5-4; D is possibly TRBD1 (5 bases). Germline V lookup: CDR1 SGHNT, CDR2 YYREEE (reference sequence). Trimming cost V 4 bases and J 1 base, with 14 bases left between them. This CDR3 comprises 15 residues. The CDR3 protein is CASSKDTKPQETQYF. In DNA form, the CDR3 reads TGTGCCAGCAGCAAGGACACTAAACCCCAAGAGACCCAGTACTTC. Complete variable domain (other parts from reference TRBV5-4 and TRBJ2-5): ETGVTQSPTHLIKTRGQQVTLRCSSQSGHNTVSWYQQALGQGPQFIFQYYREEENGRGNFPPRFSGLQFPNYSSELNVNALELDDSALYLCASSKDTKPQETQYFGPGTRLLVL.